The 18 T cell receptor beta chains presented below share a single source sample, sequenced in a study of breast tumors, draining lymph nodes, adjacent tissues. One entry per CDR3 protein, called by TCRdb with MiXCR from the multiplex PCR reads. The sample includes fewer than 25,000 distinct CDR3 sequences, around three fifths of them seen just once. Sample: tumor-adjacent breast tissue. The source of these receptors is a female donor with breast cancer. Some clones in this sample may be carry-over from other donors' samples.

This clonotype was seen repeatedly, ten times or more. Just one base apart from a much larger clone, this may be a read error. The genes are TRBV20-1 and TRBJ2-7; 7 nucleotides line up with TRBD1. Germline V gene sequence: CDR1 DFQATT, CDR2 SNEGSKA (reference sequence). Unmatched junction bases numbered 10, after V lost 0 bases and J lost 5 bases. The CDR3 contains 15 residues. CDR3 protein: CSARDGRQGSHEQYF. The CDR3 DNA is TGCAGTGCTAGAGATGGGCGACAGGGTTCCCACGAGCAGTACTTC.

The rearrangement joins TRBV15 to TRBJ2-7; 8 bases match TRBD2. The germline gives CDR1 LNHNV, CDR2 YYDKDF (reference sequence). J was trimmed by 4 bases and V by 1 base; bases with no gene match: 6. The CDR3 has 15 amino acids. CDR3: CATSRVTSGTYEQYF. DNA for the CDR3: TGTGCCACCAGCAGAGTTACTAGCGGCACTTACGAGCAGTACTTC.

V gene TRBV7-8 combines with J gene TRBJ2-7, with a possible D match to TRBD1 (6 bases). Trimming pared 7 bases from V and 4 bases from J, leaving 11 bases between. This CDR3 has 12 residues. Germline CDR1 SGHVS, CDR2 FQNEAQ. The CDR3 coding sequence is TGTGCCAGCACCTCGACAGGTTACGAGCAGTACTTC. Amino acid sequence: CASTSTGYEQYF.

This clonotype was counted only a few times. The chain is built from TRBV6-5 and TRBJ1-6; D unclear. The CDR3 runs to 13 residues. V lost 2 bases and J 8 bases, leaving 7 bases between the germline ends. CDR1 is MNHEY, CDR2 SVGAGI, per germline. Here the CDR3 reads CASSYSSYSPLHF. The CDR3 DNA sequence: TGTGCCAGCAGTTACAGTTCGTATTCACCCCTCCACTTT.

The V and J genes are TRBV7-8 and TRBJ2-7, with D unclear. The V end lost 5 bases, the J end lost 4 bases, and 9 bases lay between the germline ends. Germline V gene lookup returns CDR1 SGHVS and CDR2 FQNEAQ. The CDR3 has 12 residues. The CDR3 loop reads CASSPDRYEQYV. In nucleotides, the CDR3 is TGTGCCAGCAGCCCGGATCGTTACGAGCAGTACGTC.

The rearrangement links TRBV2 to TRBJ2-2; D gene unclear. The CDR3 sequence is 15 residues long. Trimming took 4 bases from V and 4 from J, leaving 13 bases between them. Looked up from germline, CDR1 is SNHLY and CDR2 is FYNNEI. CDR3 in DNA: TGTGCCAGCAGTGCATCCCAAGGACCCACCGGGGAGCTGTTTTTT. Its translation is CASSASQGPTGELFF. Variable domain in full (rest from reference TRBV2 and TRBJ2-2): EPEVTQTPSHQVTQMGQEVILRCVPISNHLYFYWYRQILGQKVEFLVSFYNNEISEKSEIFDDQFSVERPDGSNFTLKIRSTKLEDSAMYFCASSASQGPTGELFFGEGSRLTVL.

This clonotype ranks as medium-sized. The chain joins TRBV2 to TRBJ2-1, with TRBD2 matching over 9 bases. V trimming: 2 bases; J trimming: 4 bases; junction bases outside the gene matches: 6. In germline, CDR1 is SNHLY, CDR2 FYNNEI. The CDR3 totals 16 residues. CDR3 in amino acids: CASSERAGGTYNEQFF. The CDR3 DNA is TGTGCCAGCAGTGAAAGAGCGGGGGGAACTTACAATGAGCAGTTCTTC.

This clonotype was counted between two and nine times. The chain recombines TRBV2 with TRBJ1-2; 7 bases are a match to TRBD1. This CDR3 is 15 amino acids long. The germline gives CDR1 SNHLY, CDR2 FYNNEI. J lost 2 bases, V lost 3 bases, and 6 bases had no gene match. CDR3 amino acids: CASSEWRGPNYGYTF. The DNA for the CDR3 is TGTGCCAGCAGTGAGTGGAGGGGGCCCAACTATGGCTACACCTTC. Full variable domain (outside the CDR3, taken from reference TRBV2 and TRBJ1-2): EPEVTQTPSHQVTQMGQEVILRCVPISNHLYFYWYRQILGQKVEFLVSFYNNEISEKSEIFDDQFSVERPDGSNFTLKIRSTKLEDSAMYFCASSEWRGPNYGYTFGSGTRLTVV.

This clonotype was seen many times. The V and J genes are TRBV12-3 or TRBV12-4 and TRBJ1-1, with TRBD1 matching over 8 bases. The ends lost 6 bases at V and 4 bases at J; junction bases unmatched: 7. The CDR3 extends over 14 amino acids. This CDR3 is CASSPRTGSTEAFF. In nucleotides, the CDR3 is TGTGCCAGCAGCCCAAGGACAGGGAGCACTGAAGCTTTCTTT.

This clonotype was recorded many times. The chain joins TRBV11-2 to TRBJ2-2; D unresolved. The CDR3 consists of 14 residues. From germline, CDR1 is SGHAT and CDR2 FQNNGV. V lost 5 bases to trimming and J lost 7 bases, with 14 bases between them. In nucleotides, the CDR3 is TGTGCCAGCAGCCCGCTCTACCGATTCGGGGAGCTGTTTTTT. Its protein is CASSPLYRFGELFF.

This sequence joins TRBV7-2 and TRBJ2-7, with TRBD2 matching 7 bases. Germline V CDR1 and CDR2: SGHTA, FQGNSA. V lost 2 bases to trimming and J lost 3 bases; unmatched junction nucleotides: 4. The CDR3 is 14 amino acids. The CDR3: CASSLKAGYYEQYV. In nucleotides, the CDR3 is TGTGCCAGCAGCTTAAAAGCGGGATACTACGAGCAGTACGTC.

The chain couples TRBV7-2 to TRBJ2-7; D gene uncertain. Germline loops: CDR1 SGHTA, CDR2 FQGNSA. This CDR3 is built from 17 residues. V was pared by 0 bases and J by 5 bases, with 20 bases between. The chain's CDR3 is CASSLAVEGRVRHEQYV. Written as DNA, the CDR3 is TGTGCCAGCAGCTTAGCGGTTGAAGGCCGGGTTCGTCACGAGCAGTACGTC.

This clonotype was seen ten or more times. This rearrangement joins TRBV20-1 to TRBJ1-1, with a possible D match to TRBD1 (5 bases). The germline V gene has CDR1 DFQATT and CDR2 SNEGSKA (reference sequence). V was pared by 2 bases and J by 5 bases, with 15 bases between. This CDR3 has 14 amino acids. CDR3 nucleotide sequence: TGCAGTGCTAGATCAGGGTGGGGGGGAACTGAAGCTTTCTTT. It codes for CSARSGWGGTEAFF.

J is TRBJ2-3 and V is TRBV5-1, with 7 positions matching TRBD2. The V and J ends lost 3 bases and 6 bases, in that order; junction bases with no gene match: 4. CDR3 length: 13 amino acids. Germline V gene sequence: CDR1 SGHRS, CDR2 YFSETQ. The CDR3 sequence is CASSSGGGDTQYF. CDR3 DNA sequence: TGCGCCAGCAGCTCTGGCGGGGGTGATACGCAGTATTTT.

The V gene is TRBV7-6, the J gene TRBJ2-2; 10 nucleotides line up with TRBD2. Unmatched junction bases numbered 15, after V lost 6 bases and J lost 5 bases. Germline V gene lookup returns CDR1 SGHVS and CDR2 FNYEAQ. The CDR3 is 18 amino acids. CDR3 DNA sequence: TGTGCCAGCAGTCGCGGGGCTAGCGGGAGCTTTGGGACCGGGGAGCTGTTTTTT. Translation gives CASSRGASGSFGTGELFF.

The V call is TRBV6-2 or TRBV6-3, the J call TRBJ2-1; D not certain. The V end was cut by 2 bases, the J end by 0 bases, with 2 bases between. This CDR3 contains 13 residues. Germline V gives CDR1 MNHEY, CDR2 SVGEGT. The CDR3 DNA reads as TGTGCCAGCAGTTACGCCTCCTACAATGAGCAGTTCTTC. Protein sequence: CASSYASYNEQFF.

In the case of this clonotype: One junction end does not reproduce the germline sequence, and a read error may be involved. This chain uses TRBV20-1 with TRBJ2-5; D might be TRBD1 (6 bases). CDR1 is DFQATT and CDR2 is SNEGSKA in the germline V gene (reference sequence). The CDR3 has 14 residues. The CDR3 nucleotides are TGCAGTGCTCTGGACAGCGCTGATAAAGCGACCCAGTGCTTC. Encoded protein: CSALDSADKATQCF.

This chain links TRBV2 with TRBJ2-1; 10 bases agree with TRBD2. V shed 6 bases and J 5 bases; nucleotides not matched to a gene: 4. This CDR3 is 14 amino acids long. The germline V gene has CDR1 SNHLY and CDR2 FYNNEI. CDR3 amino acids: CASSLAGANNEQFF. CDR3 DNA sequence: TGTGCCAGCAGCCTAGCGGGAGCGAACAATGAGCAGTTCTTC.